This TCR beta chain was captured by sequencing in a study of graft-versus-host responses after intestinal transplantation. Points on this clone: The antigen remains unidentified.

Produced via immunoSEQ multiplex PCR; TCRdb's table is partial and in-frame only. The table has 80,000 to 100,000 clones, 91% seen once; the top ten hold about 0.18%. In germline, CDR1 is SGHRS, CDR2 YFSETQ. The ends lost 4 bases at V and 6 bases at J; junction bases unmatched: 8. The CDR3 runs 16 residues. This chain connects TRBV5-1 to TRBJ2-3; 13 bases are shared with TRBD2. This TCR derives from a human donor who was the organ donor for an intestinal transplant. The sample here was unstimulated CD4+ T cells sorted from spleen or lymph node cells, taken before transplant. CDR3 coding DNA: TGCGCCAGCAGCCTAGGGACTAGCGGGGCGGGGGATACGCAGTATTTT. As protein: CASSLGTSGAGDTQYF.